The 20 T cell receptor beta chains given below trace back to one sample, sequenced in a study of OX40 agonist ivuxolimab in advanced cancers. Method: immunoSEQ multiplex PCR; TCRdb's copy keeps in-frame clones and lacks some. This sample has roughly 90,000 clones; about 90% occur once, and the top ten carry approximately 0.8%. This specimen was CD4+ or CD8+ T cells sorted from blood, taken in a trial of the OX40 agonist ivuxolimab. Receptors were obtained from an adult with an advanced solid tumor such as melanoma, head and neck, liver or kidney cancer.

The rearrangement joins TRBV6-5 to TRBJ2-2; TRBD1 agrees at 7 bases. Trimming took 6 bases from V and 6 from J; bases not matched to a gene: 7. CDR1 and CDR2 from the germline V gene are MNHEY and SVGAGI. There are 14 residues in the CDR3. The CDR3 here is CASRLDRDPGELFF. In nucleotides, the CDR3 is TGTGCCAGCAGACTTGACAGGGATCCCGGGGAGCTGTTTTTT.

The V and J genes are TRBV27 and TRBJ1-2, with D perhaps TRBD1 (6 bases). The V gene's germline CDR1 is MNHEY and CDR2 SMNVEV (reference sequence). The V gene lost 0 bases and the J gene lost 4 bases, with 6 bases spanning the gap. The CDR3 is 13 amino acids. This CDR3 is CASSLSGGYGYTF. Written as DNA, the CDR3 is TGTGCCAGCAGTTTATCAGGGGGCTATGGCTACACCTTC.

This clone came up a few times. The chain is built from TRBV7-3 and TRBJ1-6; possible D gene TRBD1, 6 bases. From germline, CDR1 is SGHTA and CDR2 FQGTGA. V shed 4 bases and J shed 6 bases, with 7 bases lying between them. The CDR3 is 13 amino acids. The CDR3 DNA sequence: TGTGCCAGCAGCTGGGGGGCTAATTCACCCCTCCACTTT. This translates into CASSWGANSPLHF.

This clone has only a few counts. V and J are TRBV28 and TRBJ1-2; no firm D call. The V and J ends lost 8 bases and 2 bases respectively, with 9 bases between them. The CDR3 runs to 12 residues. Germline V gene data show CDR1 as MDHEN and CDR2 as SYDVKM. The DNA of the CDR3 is TGTGCCAGCGCGGGTACAAACTATGGCTACACCTTC. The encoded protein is CASAGTNYGYTF.

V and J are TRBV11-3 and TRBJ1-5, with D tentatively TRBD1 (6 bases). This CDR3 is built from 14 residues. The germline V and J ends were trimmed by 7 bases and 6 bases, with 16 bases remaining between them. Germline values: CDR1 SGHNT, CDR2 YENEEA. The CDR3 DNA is TGTGCCAGCACGCAGGGGTTTGGTTGTCAGCCCCAGCATTTT. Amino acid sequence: CASTQGFGCQPQHF.

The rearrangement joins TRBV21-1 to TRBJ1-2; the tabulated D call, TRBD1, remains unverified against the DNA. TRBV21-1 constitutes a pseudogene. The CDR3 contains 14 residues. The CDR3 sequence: CASSRNREIYGYTF. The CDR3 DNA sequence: TGTGCCAGCAGCAGAAACAGGGAGATCTATGGCTACACCTTC.

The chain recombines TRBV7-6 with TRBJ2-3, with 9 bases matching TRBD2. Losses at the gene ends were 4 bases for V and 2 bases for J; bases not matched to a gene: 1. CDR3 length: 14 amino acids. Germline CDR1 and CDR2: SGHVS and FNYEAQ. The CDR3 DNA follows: TGTGCCAGCAGCTCTAGCGGGACCACAGATACGCAGTATTTT. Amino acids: CASSSSGTTDTQYF.

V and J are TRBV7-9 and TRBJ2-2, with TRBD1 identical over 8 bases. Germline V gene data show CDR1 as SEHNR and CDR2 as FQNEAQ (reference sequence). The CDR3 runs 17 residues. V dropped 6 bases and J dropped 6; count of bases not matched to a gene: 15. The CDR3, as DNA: TGTGCCAGCAGTCCGCCGGGACAGGAATCGGCAGCCGGGGAGCTGTTTTTT. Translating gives CASSPPGQESAAGELFF.

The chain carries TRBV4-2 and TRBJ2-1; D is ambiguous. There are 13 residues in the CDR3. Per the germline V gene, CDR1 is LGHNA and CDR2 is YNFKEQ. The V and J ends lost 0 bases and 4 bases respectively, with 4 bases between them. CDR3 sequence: CASSQELYNEQFF. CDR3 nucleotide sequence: TGTGCCAGCAGCCAAGAGTTGTACAATGAGCAGTTCTTC.

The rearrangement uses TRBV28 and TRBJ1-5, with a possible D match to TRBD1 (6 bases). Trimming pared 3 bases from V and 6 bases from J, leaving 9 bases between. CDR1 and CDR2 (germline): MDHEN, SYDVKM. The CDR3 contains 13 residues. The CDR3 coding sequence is TGTGCCAGCAGTTTGTCAGGGGTTCAGCCCCAGCATTTT. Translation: CASSLSGVQPQHF.

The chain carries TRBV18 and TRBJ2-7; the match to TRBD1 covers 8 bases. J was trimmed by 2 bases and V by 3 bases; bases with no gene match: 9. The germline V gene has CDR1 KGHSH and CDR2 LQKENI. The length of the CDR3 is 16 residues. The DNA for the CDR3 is TGTGCCAGCTCACCGCCTGCAGGACAGGGAGCCTACGAGCAGTACTTC. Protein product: CASSPPAGQGAYEQYF.

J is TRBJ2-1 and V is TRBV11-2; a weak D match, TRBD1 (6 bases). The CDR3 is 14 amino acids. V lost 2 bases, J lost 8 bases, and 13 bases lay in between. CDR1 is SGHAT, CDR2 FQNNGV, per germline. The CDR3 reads CASSLSRGMDEQFF. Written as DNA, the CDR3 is TGTGCCAGCAGCTTATCCAGGGGAATGGATGAGCAGTTCTTC.

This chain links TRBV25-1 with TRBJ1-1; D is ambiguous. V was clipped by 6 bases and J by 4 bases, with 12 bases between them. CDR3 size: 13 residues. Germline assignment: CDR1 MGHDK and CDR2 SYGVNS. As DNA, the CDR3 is TGTGCCAGCAGGCAGCTTGAGAGCACTGAAGCTTTCTTT. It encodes CASRQLESTEAFF.

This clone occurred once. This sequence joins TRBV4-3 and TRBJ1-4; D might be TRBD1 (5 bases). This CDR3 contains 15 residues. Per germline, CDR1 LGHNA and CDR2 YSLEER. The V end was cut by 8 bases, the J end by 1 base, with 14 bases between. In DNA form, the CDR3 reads TGCGCCAGCTCCCGCCAGGGCCAAACTAATGAAAAACTGTTTTTT. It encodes CASSRQGQTNEKLFF.

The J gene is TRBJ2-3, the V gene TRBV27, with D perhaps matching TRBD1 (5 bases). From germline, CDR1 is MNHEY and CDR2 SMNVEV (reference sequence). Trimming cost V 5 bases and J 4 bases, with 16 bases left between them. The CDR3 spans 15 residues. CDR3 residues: CASSRPQTRADTQYF. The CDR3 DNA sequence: TGTGCCAGCAGTCGACCGCAGACCAGGGCAGATACGCAGTATTTT.

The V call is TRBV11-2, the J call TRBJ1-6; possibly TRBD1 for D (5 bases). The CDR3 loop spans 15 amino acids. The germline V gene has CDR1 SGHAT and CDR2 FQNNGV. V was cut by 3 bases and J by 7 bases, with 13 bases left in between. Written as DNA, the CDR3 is TGTGCCAGCAGCTTGTCGGGACTGGGGAATTCACCCCTCCACTTT. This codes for CASSLSGLGNSPLHF.

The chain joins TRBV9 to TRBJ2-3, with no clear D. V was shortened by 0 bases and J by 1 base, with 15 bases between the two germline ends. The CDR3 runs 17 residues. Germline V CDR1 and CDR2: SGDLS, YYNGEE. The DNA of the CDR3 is TGTGCCAGCAGCGTAGACTTCGAGGCCCTTGGCACAGATACGCAGTATTTT. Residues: CASSVDFEALGTDTQYF.

The chain's CDR3 is CASSQEAGGPGKQYF. CDR3 coding DNA: TGTGCCAGCAGCCAAGAAGCGGGGGGGCCGGGTAAGCAGTACTTC. The V and J genes are TRBV4-2 and TRBJ2-7; TRBD2 aligns across 10 bases. Per germline, CDR1 LGHNA and CDR2 YNFKEQ. This CDR3 has 15 residues. V trimming: 0 bases; J trimming: 8 bases; junction bases outside the gene matches: 7.

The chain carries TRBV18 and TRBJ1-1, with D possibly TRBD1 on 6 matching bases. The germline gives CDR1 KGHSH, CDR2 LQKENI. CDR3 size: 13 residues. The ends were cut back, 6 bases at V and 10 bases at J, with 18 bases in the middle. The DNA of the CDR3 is TGTGCCAGCTCCATACAGGGCCACTCGGGAGCTTTCTTT. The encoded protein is CASSIQGHSGAFF.

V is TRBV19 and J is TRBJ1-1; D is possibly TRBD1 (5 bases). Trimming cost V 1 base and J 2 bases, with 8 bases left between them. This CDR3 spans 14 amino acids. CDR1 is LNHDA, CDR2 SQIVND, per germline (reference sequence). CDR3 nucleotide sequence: TGTGCCAGTAGTATAGTCGGGGGAAACACTGAAGCTTTCTTT. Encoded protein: CASSIVGGNTEAFF.